Following are 21 T cell receptor beta chains from one sample sequenced in a study of molecular identifiers for immune sequencing clone quantification (dated by TCRdb to 2017 to 2018). Library method: PCR. Sequenced using a NextSeq 500. TCRdb applied fastp at Q25 and MiXCR to the public reads, then kept only in-frame beta chains. Rows are unified per CDR3 protein, each entry keeping the most common DNA and genes. The sample table shows approximately 630,000 distinct CDR3 sequences, and about 25% are seen once. The ten largest clones represent approximately 0.75% of the sample. The material sequenced was naive CD8+ T cells from blood, with Jurkat cell RNA spiked in. In the paper's terms, the cell subset or site label means: FACS-sorted CD8+CD4-CCR7+CD45RA+ naive T cells. All receptors come from a human donor in good health. Some libraries in this study had Jurkat cell RNA spiked in.

The V gene is TRBV5-1, the J gene TRBJ2-3; no firm D call. V lost 0 bases and J lost 4, with 12 bases in between. CDR1 is SGHRS and CDR2 is YFSETQ in the germline V gene. This CDR3 has 15 amino acids. The CDR3 DNA reads as TGCGCCAGCAGCTTGGCCGACGGTAAACCAGATACGCAGTATTTT. Translating gives CASSLADGKPDTQYF.

This clonotype was detected ten times or more. The genes are TRBV13 and TRBJ1-1; D remains ambiguous. The V end lost 1 base, the J end lost 8 bases, and 11 bases lay between the germline ends. This CDR3 spans 13 amino acids. The germline CDR1 and CDR2 sequences are PRHDT and FYEKMQ (reference sequence). CDR3 residues: CASSLEARIEAFF. The CDR3 nucleotides are TGTGCCAGCAGCTTAGAGGCGCGAATAGAAGCTTTCTTT.

This clonotype was seen a few times. This chain uses TRBV7-2 with TRBJ2-7, with TRBD2 matching over 12 bases. V lost 5 bases to trimming and J lost 3 bases; unmatched junction nucleotides: 2. Germline V gene lookup returns CDR1 SGHTA and CDR2 FQGNSA. The CDR3 runs to 14 residues. This CDR3 reads CASSALAGGYEQYF. DNA for the CDR3: TGTGCCAGCAGCGCACTAGCGGGAGGCTACGAGCAGTACTTC.

In this sample, this clonotype turned up a few times. J is TRBJ2-1 and V is TRBV4-3; 7 positions agree with TRBD2. CDR3 length: 16 residues. Germline V gene sequence: CDR1 LGHNA, CDR2 YSLEER. Trimming cost V 0 bases and J 9 bases; bases outside gene matches: 11. The CDR3 reads CASSQEWLAVLPEQFF. The CDR3 DNA is TGCGCCAGCAGCCAAGAGTGGCTAGCGGTCTTGCCTGAGCAGTTCTTC.

V is TRBV7-2 and J is TRBJ2-1; D is possibly TRBD2 (6 bases). The V end lost 5 bases, the J end lost 0 bases, and 17 bases lay between the germline ends. The CDR3 has 17 residues. The germline gives CDR1 SGHTA, CDR2 FQGNSA. DNA for the CDR3: TGTGCCAGCAGCCTCCACAGTGGGGGGTTCTCCTACAATGAGCAGTTCTTC. The encoded protein is CASSLHSGGFSYNEQFF.

This clonotype was picked up many times. The chain carries TRBV6-6 and TRBJ1-5; 7 bases map to TRBD1. The germline CDR1 and CDR2 sequences are MNHNY and SVGAGI (reference sequence). The CDR3 loop spans 15 amino acids. The junction had 8 bases not matched to a gene; V was cut back by 2 bases and J by 7 bases. The chain's CDR3 is CASSYPDRVGQPQHF. CDR3 in DNA: TGTGCCAGCAGTTACCCCGACAGGGTTGGCCAGCCCCAGCATTTT.

This clonotype was observed at least ten times. The chain carries TRBV4-3 and TRBJ1-1, with D perhaps matching TRBD1 (6 bases). V was cut by 1 base and J by 0 bases, with 12 bases left in between. CDR3 length: 16 amino acids. The germline gives CDR1 LGHNA, CDR2 YSLEER. CDR3 region: CASSQGLRGLNTEAFF. CDR3 DNA: TGCGCCAGCAGCCAAGGTCTGCGGGGGCTGAACACTGAAGCTTTCTTT.

The J gene is TRBJ1-6, the V gene TRBV4-1; perhaps TRBD1 as D (5 bases). Trimming took 7 bases from V and 9 from J, leaving 16 bases between them. The germline gives CDR1 MGHRA, CDR2 YSYEKL. This CDR3 contains 14 residues. The CDR3 reads CASTEGQGSSPLHF. The CDR3 region has the DNA TGCGCCAGCACCGAGGGCCAGGGAAGTTCACCCCTCCACTTT.

V is TRBV20-1 and J is TRBJ2-1; 13 nucleotides align to TRBD2. The CDR3 length is 14 residues. CDR1 and CDR2 (germline): DFQATT, SNEGSKA (reference sequence). V was clipped by 6 bases and J by 10 bases; unmatched bases: 9. CDR3 nucleotides: TGCAGTGCCGAAGAAGGACTAGCGGGAGTCGAGCAGTTCTTC. Translating gives CSAEEGLAGVEQFF.

Turning to this clonotype: At one end the junction does not follow the germline gene, possibly because of a read error. The J gene is TRBJ2-5, the V gene TRBV29-1; perhaps TRBD1 as D (5 bases). Germline V CDR1 and CDR2: SQVTM, ANQGSEA. The CDR3 sequence is 15 residues long. The CDR3 DNA sequence: TGCAGCGTTGTAGTGGGCCCAGACAGTCAAGAGACGCAGTACTTC. It specifies CSVVVGPDSQETQYF.

This clonotype has a count of ten or more. The CDR3 bases are TGTGCCATCAGTGTGAGAAAGGAGGACACTGAAGCTTTCTTT. Residues: CAISVRKEDTEAFF. The chain employs TRBV10-3 and TRBJ1-1; no firm D call. V was clipped by 4 bases and J by 3 bases, with 12 bases between them. The CDR3 length is 14 residues. CDR1 ENHRY and CDR2 SYGVKD come from the germline V gene.

This clonotype was observed a few times. J is TRBJ1-1 and V is TRBV12-5; 7 bases map to TRBD1. CDR3 length equals 13 residues. CDR1 and CDR2 (germline): LGHNT, FRNRAP. J gave up 1 base and V 10 bases, and 6 bases lay outside the gene matches. CDR3 in amino acids: CATRGGWNTEAFF. The DNA for the CDR3 is TGTGCTACCAGGGGGGGTTGGAACACTGAAGCTTTCTTT.

This clonotype was seen ten or more times. This chain uses TRBV12-3 or TRBV12-4 with TRBJ2-7, with D uncertain. The CDR3 sequence is 14 residues long. V lost 0 bases, J lost 0 bases, and 6 bases lay in between. CDR3 amino acids: CASSLARYSYEQYF. Written as DNA, the CDR3 is TGTGCCAGCAGTTTAGCCAGGTACTCCTACGAGCAGTACTTC.

This clonotype showed up many times. The V call is TRBV30, the J call TRBJ2-2, with D perhaps matching TRBD1 (6 bases). The CDR3 is 14 residues long. Trimming shortened V by 4 bases and J by 0 bases, and 9 bases separated the two germline ends. Germline CDR1 reads GTSNPN; CDR2 reads SVGIG (reference sequence). This chain's CDR3 is CAWTGDTNTGELFF. The CDR3 bases are TGTGCCTGGACAGGGGATACGAACACCGGGGAGCTGTTTTTT.

V is TRBV9 and J is TRBJ2-7; weak D call: TRBD1 (6 bases). Deletions cut 4 bases from V and 2 bases from J, with 19 bases between. Germline assignment: CDR1 SGDLS and CDR2 YYNGEE. The CDR3 covers 16 residues. The CDR3, as DNA: TGTGCCAGCAGCATAGCAGGGGTCAGCAAACCCTACGAGCAGTACTTC. Protein sequence: CASSIAGVSKPYEQYF. Full variable domain (outside the CDR3, taken from reference TRBV9 and TRBJ2-7): DSGVTQTPKHLITATGQRVTLRCSPRSGDLSVYWYQQSLDQGLQFLIQYYNGEERAKGNILERFSAQQFPDLHSELNLSSLELGDSALYFCASSIAGVSKPYEQYFGPGTRLTVT.

This clonotype was observed a few times. The gene calls are TRBV12-3 or TRBV12-4 and TRBJ2-2; D possibly corresponds to TRBD2 (7 bases). The CDR3 runs to 17 residues. V was shortened by 5 bases and J by 5 bases, with 21 bases between the two germline ends. The CDR3 spells CASSPRKGGRETGELFF. CDR3 nucleotides: TGTGCCAGCAGTCCCCGGAAGGGGGGGCGGGAGACCGGGGAGCTGTTTTTT.

The count of this clonotype is one. This chain joins TRBV15 and TRBJ2-7; TRBD1 matches at 10 bases. V dropped 2 bases and J dropped 4; count of bases not matched to a gene: 11. CDR3 length equals 17 residues. The germline gives CDR1 LNHNV, CDR2 YYDKDF (reference sequence). CDR3 nucleotides: TGTGCCACCAGCAGACAGCCACCGGGACAGGGGTTATACGAGCAGTACTTC. This gives the protein CATSRQPPGQGLYEQYF.

This clonotype was counted many times. The chain combines TRBV27 with TRBJ2-4, with a possible D match to TRBD2 (5 bases). This CDR3 spans 14 amino acids. Per germline, CDR1 MNHEY and CDR2 SMNVEV (reference sequence). The germline V and J ends were trimmed by 2 bases and 0 bases, with 5 bases remaining between them. CDR3 DNA sequence: TGTGCCAGCAGTTTAGCGGGAGCCAAAAACATTCAGTACTTC. Translated: CASSLAGAKNIQYF.

On this clonotype itself: Compared with germline, one end of the junction differs, possibly owing to a read error. This chain connects TRBV19 to TRBJ2-2; D perhaps matches TRBD2 (6 bases). CDR3 length: 14 amino acids. Germline values: CDR1 LNHDA, CDR2 SQIVND (reference sequence). This CDR3 reads CASRSWQAPGERVF. As DNA, the CDR3 is TGTGCCAGCCGGTCGTGGCAGGCGCCCGGGGAGCGGGTTTTT.

The chain joins TRBV4-1 to TRBJ1-2; 8 bases are a match to TRBD1. Germline lookup yields CDR1 MGHRA and CDR2 YSYEKL. With V trimmed by 0 bases and J by 8 bases, 14 bases remained unmatched. The length of the CDR3 is 17 residues. The CDR3 protein is CASSQEPGGAWPGGYTF. The CDR3 DNA sequence: TGCGCCAGCAGCCAAGAGCCAGGGGGCGCATGGCCCGGCGGCTACACCTTC.

This clonotype occurred many times. For the CDR3, the DNA is TGTGCCAGCAGTGACGTCGGGCTGTATAGCAATCAGCCCCAGCATTTT. This gives the protein CASSDVGLYSNQPQHF. The gene calls are TRBV2 and TRBJ1-5; D ambiguous. The CDR3 loop spans 16 amino acids. The V and J ends lost 3 bases and 0 bases respectively, with 12 bases between them. CDR1 and CDR2 from the germline V gene are SNHLY and FYNNEI.